This T cell receptor beta chain was documented in a study of blood T cell repertoires in COVID-19. Measured with immunoSEQ multiplex PCR; TCRdb has only the in-frame clones, and not every one. The repertoire has 190,000 or so clones, more than 70% of them found once; the top ten carry under 3.5%. V was shortened by 4 bases and J by 3 bases, with 8 bases between the two germline ends. Germline V gene data show CDR1 as SGHNT and CDR2 as YYREEE (reference sequence). This CDR3 has 12 residues. The rearrangement joins TRBV5-4 to TRBJ2-7, with D uncertain. Sequences were obtained from peripheral blood. The receptor comes from a woman older than 75 with active or convalescent COVID-19. The chain's CDR3 is CASSDLDYEQYF. The CDR3 DNA reads TGTGCCAGCAGCGACTTGGACTACGAGCAGTACTTC.